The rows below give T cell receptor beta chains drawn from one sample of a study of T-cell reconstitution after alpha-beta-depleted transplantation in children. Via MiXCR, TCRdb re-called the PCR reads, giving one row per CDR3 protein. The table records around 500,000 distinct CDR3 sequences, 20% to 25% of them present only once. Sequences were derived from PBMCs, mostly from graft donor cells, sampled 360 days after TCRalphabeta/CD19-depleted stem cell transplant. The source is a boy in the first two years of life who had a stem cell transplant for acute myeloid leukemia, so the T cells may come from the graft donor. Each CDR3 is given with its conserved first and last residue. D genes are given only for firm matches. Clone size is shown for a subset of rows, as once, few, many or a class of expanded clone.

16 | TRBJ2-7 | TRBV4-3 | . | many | TGCGCCAGCAGCCAAGATAAGGGACTCCCATCCTACGAGCAGTACTTC | CASSQDKGLPSYEQYF
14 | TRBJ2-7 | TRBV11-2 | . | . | TGTGCCAGCAGCGAACCGGGACACCGCTACGAGCAGTACTTC | CASSEPGHRYEQYF
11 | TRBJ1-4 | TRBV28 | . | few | TGTGCCAGCAGTTTCAGAGAAAAACTGTTTTTT | CASSFREKLFF
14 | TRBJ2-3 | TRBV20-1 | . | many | TGCAGTGCTACGATGGGCGGGGTAACAGATACGCAGTATTTT | CSATMGGVTDTQYF
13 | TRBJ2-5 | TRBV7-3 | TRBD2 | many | TGTGCCAGCAGCCCTAGCGGGGAAGAGACCCAGTACTTC | CASSPSGEETQYF
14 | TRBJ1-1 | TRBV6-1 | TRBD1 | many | TGTGCCAGCAGTGGGCGACAGGGGACCACTGAAGCTTTCTTT | CASSGRQGTTEAFF
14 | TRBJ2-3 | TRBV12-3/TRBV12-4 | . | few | TGTGCCAGCACCCTAAATGGGGGCACAGATGCGCAGTATTTT | CASTLNGGTDAQYF
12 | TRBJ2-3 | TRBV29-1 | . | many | TGCAGCGTTGAAAGACAGAGGGATACGCAGTATTTT | CSVERQRDTQYF
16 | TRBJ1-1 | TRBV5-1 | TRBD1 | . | TGCGCCAGCAGCCAATCGACAGGGGTGGGGAACACTGAAGCTTTCTTT | CASSQSTGVGNTEAFF
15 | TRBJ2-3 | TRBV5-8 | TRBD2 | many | TGTGCCAGCAGCTTCTCGGGACTAGCGATAGATACGCAGTATTTT | CASSFSGLAIDTQYF
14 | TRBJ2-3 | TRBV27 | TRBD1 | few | TGTGCCAGCAGTTATCAGGGGGACACAGATACGCAGTATTTT | CASSYQGDTDTQYF